Sequencing of this TCR beta chain was carried out in a study of blood T cell repertoires in COVID-19. Overall study: PBMCs, B-cell-depleted T cells, or T cells provided the cDNA or gDNA that made up the material.

Trimming pared 1 base from V and 0 bases from J, leaving 7 bases between. Germline lookup yields CDR1 GTSNPN and CDR2 SVGIG (reference sequence). The length of the CDR3 is 14 residues. The table came from immunoSEQ multiplex PCR; TCRdb's copy has only in-frame clones and leaves some out. The profile shows about 440,000 clones, 80% to 90% of them singletons. Sequenced material: peripheral blood. J is TRBJ1-3 and V is TRBV30, with a tentative D call TRBD1 (6 bases). The TCR originated in a woman aged 30 to 39 with acute or convalescent COVID-19. As DNA, the CDR3 is TGTGCCTGGAGTGCGGGACACTCTGGAAACACCATATATTTT. It codes for CAWSAGHSGNTIYF.